This TCR beta chain originates from a study of CD8+ T cells in alopecia areata. Study-level background: Patients given treatment had severity scored by the percentage of scalp area affected.

The treatment here: oral pan-JAK inhibitor, 5-10 mg twice daily. Study-wide findings and caveats: The study found that many expanded lesional clones persisted in scalp and blood during tofacitinib. Lesional scalp, especially alopecia totalis/universalis, showed higher clonality than normal scalp.

With respect to this clone: Antigen unknown.

Germline CDR1 and CDR2: SGDLS and YYNGEE. The CDR3 runs 12 residues. Deletions cut 0 bases from V and 10 bases from J, with 8 bases between. Following extraction, RNA underwent reverse transcription to cDNA, which served as the sequencing template. TCRdb's copy holds only in-frame clones and misses some; the assay was immunoSEQ multiplex PCR. This sample yields over 60,000 clones, of which 35% to 55% are seen a single time; 20% belongs to the top ten. This receptor was taken from a human donor with alopecia areata. Sample: CD8+ T cells sorted from blood, taken at approximately week 36, from a patient treated with tofacitinib. This chain connects TRBV9 to TRBJ2-1; TRBD1 is a possible D gene (5 bases). The CDR3 coding sequence is TGTGCCAGCAGCGTAGTCGACAGAGAGCAGTTCTTC. Its translation: CASSVVDREQFF.